The entry that follows covers one T cell receptor (beta chain) sequence. The antigen remains undetermined. The sample originates from a study of cytomegalovirus exposure and HLA in healthy donors. At the level of the study: Earlier findings included 90 million to 120 million unique TCR beta sequences obtained from 150 million to 200 million T cells.

Whole-study results and caveats: A later analysis linked around 17,000 TCR beta sequences to HLA alleles at 0.05 false discovery rate. In a later analysis, across HLA loci, associated TCR counts were highest for DRB1, lowest for HLA-C.

Primers included in the PCR were 60 Vbeta and 13 Jbeta primers. Profiling relied on immunoSEQ multiplex PCR, and the TCRdb table lists in-frame clones only, not all of them. Among some 200,000 clones listed, 65% to 85% were seen once. The germline V gene has CDR1 LNHDA and CDR2 SQIVND (reference sequence). V shed 5 bases and J shed 7 bases, with 14 bases lying between them. The CDR3 spans 14 residues. The receptor was isolated from a man aged 50-59 years in good health and CMV-seronegative. The J gene is TRBJ1-4, the V gene TRBV19, with D possibly TRBD1 on 6 matching bases. What was sequenced was PBMCs. CDR3 nucleotide sequence: TGTGCCAGTAGTGCCCCGGGGGGCGTTGAAAAACTGTTTTTT. Translating it yields CASSAPGGVEKLFF.